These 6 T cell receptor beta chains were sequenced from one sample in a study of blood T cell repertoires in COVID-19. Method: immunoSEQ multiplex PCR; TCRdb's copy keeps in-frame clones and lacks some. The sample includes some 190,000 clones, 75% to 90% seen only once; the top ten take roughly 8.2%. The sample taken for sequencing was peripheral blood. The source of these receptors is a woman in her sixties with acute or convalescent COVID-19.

CDR3 region: CASSFSGTKADTQYF. The CDR3 DNA reads as TGTGCCAGCAGTTTTAGCGGAACTAAGGCGGATACGCAGTATTTT. The gene calls are TRBV6-5 and TRBJ2-3; weak D call: TRBD2 (6 bases). Germline lookup yields CDR1 MNHEY and CDR2 SVGAGI. The V end lost 4 bases, the J end lost 6 bases, and 17 bases lay between the germline ends. The CDR3 runs to 15 residues.

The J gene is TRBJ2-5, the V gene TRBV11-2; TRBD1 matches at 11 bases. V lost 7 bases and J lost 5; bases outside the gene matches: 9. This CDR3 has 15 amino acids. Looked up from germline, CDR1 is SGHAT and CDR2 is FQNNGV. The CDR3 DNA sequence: TGTGCCAGCACCCGGCCGGGACAGGGGGTCGAGACCCAGTACTTC. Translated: CASTRPGQGVETQYF.

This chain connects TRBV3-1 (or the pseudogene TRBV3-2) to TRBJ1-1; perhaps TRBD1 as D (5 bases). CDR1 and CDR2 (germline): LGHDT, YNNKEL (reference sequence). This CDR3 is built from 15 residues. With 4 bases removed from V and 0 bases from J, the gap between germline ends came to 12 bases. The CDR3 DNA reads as TGTGCCAGCAGCCCAACAGGAGAAATGAACACTGAAGCTTTCTTT. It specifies CASSPTGEMNTEAFF.

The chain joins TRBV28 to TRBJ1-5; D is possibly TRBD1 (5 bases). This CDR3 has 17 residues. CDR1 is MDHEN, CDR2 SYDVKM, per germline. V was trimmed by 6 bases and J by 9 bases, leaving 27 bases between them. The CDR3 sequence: CASRPSGPEQVRTPQHF. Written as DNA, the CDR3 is TGTGCCAGCAGACCCTCCGGCCCTGAACAGGTTCGGACGCCCCAGCATTTT.

The CDR3 reads CASSFSQGEPQHF. The DNA for the CDR3 is TGTGCCAGCAGTTTCTCACAGGGGGAGCCCCAGCATTTT. The chain employs TRBV12-3 or TRBV12-4 and TRBJ1-5; 8 bases line up with TRBD1. CDR3 length: 13 residues. Trimming removed 3 bases from V and 8 bases from J; junction bases left unmatched: 3.

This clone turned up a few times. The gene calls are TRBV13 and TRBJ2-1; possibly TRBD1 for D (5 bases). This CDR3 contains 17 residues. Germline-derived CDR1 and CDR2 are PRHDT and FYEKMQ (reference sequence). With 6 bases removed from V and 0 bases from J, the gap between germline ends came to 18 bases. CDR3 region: CASSPKSDTPSYNEQFF. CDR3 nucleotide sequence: TGTGCCAGCAGTCCCAAATCGGACACTCCCTCCTACAATGAGCAGTTCTTC.